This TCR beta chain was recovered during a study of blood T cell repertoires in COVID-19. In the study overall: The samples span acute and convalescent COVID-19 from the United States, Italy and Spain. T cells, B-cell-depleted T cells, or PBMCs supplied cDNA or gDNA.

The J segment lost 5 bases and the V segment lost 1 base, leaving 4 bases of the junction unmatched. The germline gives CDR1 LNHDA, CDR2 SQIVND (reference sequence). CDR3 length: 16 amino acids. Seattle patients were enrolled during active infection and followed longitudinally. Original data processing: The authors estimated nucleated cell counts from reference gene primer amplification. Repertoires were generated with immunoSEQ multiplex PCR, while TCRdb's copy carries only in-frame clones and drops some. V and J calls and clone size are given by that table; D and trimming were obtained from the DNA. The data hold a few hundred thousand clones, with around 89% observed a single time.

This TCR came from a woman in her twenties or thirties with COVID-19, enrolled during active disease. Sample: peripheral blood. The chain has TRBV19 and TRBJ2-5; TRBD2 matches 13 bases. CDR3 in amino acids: CASSIGLAGGLETQYF. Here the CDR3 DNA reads TGTGCCAGTAGTATAGGACTAGCGGGAGGCTTGGAGACCCAGTACTTC.